This passage covers 8 T cell receptor beta chains from one sample sequenced in a study of human T cells and chemical hapten exposure. In TCRdb, the RACE reads were re-called with MiXCR into one record per CDR3 protein. Of under 200,000 distinct CDR3 sequences listed, roughly 30% are singletons. Sample time point: pre-sensitization, week 0. Treatment described: therapeutic diphenylcyclopropenone sensitization with weekly scalp DPC. The sequencing here drew on whole blood, taken in connection with sensitization to the hapten diphenylcyclopropenone (DPC). These receptors all stem from a woman in her twenties or thirties with alopecia areata. Some clones in this sample may be carry-over from other donors' samples.

J is TRBJ2-3 and V is TRBV2, with TRBD1 matching 9 bases. CDR1 SNHLY and CDR2 FYNNEI come from the germline V gene. CDR3 length: 16 amino acids. V lost 6 bases to trimming and J lost 2 bases; unmatched junction nucleotides: 9. The CDR3 spells CASRPRDRVTTDTQYF. CDR3 coding DNA: TGTGCCAGCAGGCCCAGGGACAGGGTGACCACAGATACGCAGTATTTT.

The CDR3 loop reads CSVDVRGGGTGELFF. CDR3 bases: TGCAGCGTTGATGTTCGGGGGGGAGGCACCGGGGAGCTGTTTTTT. The chain recombines TRBV29-1 with TRBJ2-2; 8 nucleotides agree with TRBD2. Germline V gives CDR1 SQVTM, CDR2 ANQGSEA. This CDR3 contains 15 residues. V lost 3 bases to trimming and J lost 4 bases; unmatched junction nucleotides: 7.

This clonotype was observed a few times. Written as DNA, the CDR3 is TGTGCCAGCCCGTCAGGCGGGGAGCTGTTTTTT. This gives the protein CASPSGGELFF. The rearrangement uses TRBV18 and TRBJ2-2; D unclear. The CDR3 contains 11 residues. Germline-derived CDR1 and CDR2 are KGHSH and LQKENI. V was cut by 8 bases and J by 7 bases, with 8 bases left in between.

The chain combines TRBV20-1 with TRBJ2-2; 9 bases match TRBD2. In germline, CDR1 is DFQATT, CDR2 SNEGSKA (reference sequence). With 3 bases clipped from V and 7 bases from J, the junction kept 6 bases outside the gene matches. The CDR3 covers 14 residues. The CDR3 bases are TGCAGTGCTAGTGGCGGGAGGGTCGGCGGGGAGCTGTTTTTT. Residues: CSASGGRVGGELFF.

The chain uses TRBV10-3 and TRBJ2-3; TRBD1 aligns across 12 bases. Germline trimming cut 2 bases from V and 4 bases from J; bases unmatched to any gene: 4. Germline V gene lookup returns CDR1 ENHRY and CDR2 SYGVKD. The CDR3 spans 16 residues. The CDR3 coding sequence is TGTGCCATCAGTGAGCCGGGACAGGGGGCTGCAGATACGCAGTATTTT. This gives the protein CAISEPGQGAADTQYF.

V usage is TRBV27 and J usage is TRBJ1-1; D is ambiguous. In germline, CDR1 is MNHEY, CDR2 SMNVEV (reference sequence). The CDR3 sequence is 13 residues long. V lost 9 bases, J lost 0 bases, and 11 bases lay in between. The CDR3 protein is CASGESLNTEAFF. The CDR3 region has the DNA TGTGCCAGTGGCGAGAGTCTGAACACTGAAGCTTTCTTT.

In this sample, this clonotype turned up many times. V gene TRBV20-1 combines with J gene TRBJ2-1; 8 bases fit TRBD2. The germline gives CDR1 DFQATT, CDR2 SNEGSKA (reference sequence). V lost 5 bases to trimming and J lost 5 bases; unmatched junction nucleotides: 8. The CDR3 loop spans 14 amino acids. CDR3 protein: CSAAGLVNHNEQFF. The DNA of the CDR3 is TGCAGTGCTGCGGGACTAGTAAACCACAATGAGCAGTTCTTC.

This clonotype was picked up a small number of times. This sequence joins TRBV7-9 and TRBJ2-1, with TRBD2 matching 9 bases. The CDR3 covers 16 residues. With V trimmed by 4 bases and J by 12 bases, 16 bases remained unmatched. In germline, CDR1 is SEHNR, CDR2 FQNEAQ (reference sequence). The CDR3 sequence: CASSSYPPAGGPGQFF. In DNA form, the CDR3 reads TGTGCCAGCAGCTCGTACCCCCCAGCGGGGGGTCCGGGGCAGTTCTTC.